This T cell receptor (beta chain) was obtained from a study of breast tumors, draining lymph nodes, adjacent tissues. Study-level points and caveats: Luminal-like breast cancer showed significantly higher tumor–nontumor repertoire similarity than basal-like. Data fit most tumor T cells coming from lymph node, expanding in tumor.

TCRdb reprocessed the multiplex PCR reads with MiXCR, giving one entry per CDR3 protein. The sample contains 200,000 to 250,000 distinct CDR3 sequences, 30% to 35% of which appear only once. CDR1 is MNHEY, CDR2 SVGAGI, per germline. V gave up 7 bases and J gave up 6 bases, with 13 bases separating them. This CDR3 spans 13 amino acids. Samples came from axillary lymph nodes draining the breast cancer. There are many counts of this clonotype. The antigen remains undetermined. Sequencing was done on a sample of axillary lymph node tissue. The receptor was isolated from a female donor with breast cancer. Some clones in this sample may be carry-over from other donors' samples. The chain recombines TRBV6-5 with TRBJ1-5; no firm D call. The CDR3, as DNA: TGTGCCAGCACCAATCAGCGGGGTCAGCCCCAGCATTTT. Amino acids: CASTNQRGQPQHF.